The rows below give T cell receptor beta chains drawn from one sample of a study of PD-1 blockade in classical Hodgkin lymphoma. Measured with immunoSEQ multiplex PCR; TCRdb has only the in-frame clones, and not every one. The sample holds under 25,000 clones, 77% seen once. Sequences were derived from peripheral blood mononuclear cells (PBMCs), sampled before the second cycle of nivolumab. The receptors were sampled from a human donor with classical Hodgkin lymphoma. CDR3s include the opening cysteine and the closing phenylalanine or tryptophan. The order of the fields is D gene, V gene, CDR3 length, J gene, clone size, CDR3 DNA, CDR3 protein. A D gene is named only where the DNA matches it firmly. Clone size is stated in some rows and not others, as once, few, many or a class when expanded.

>TRBD2|TRBV7-2|17|TRBJ2-5|.
TGTGCCAGCAGCTCTCTTCCGGGACTAGCGGGGATGGAGACCCAGTACTTC
CASSSLPGLAGMETQYF
>TRBD2|TRBV12-5|20|TRBJ2-1|.
TGTGCTAGTGGTCGACAGAGTGGGGCTAGCGGAAGGTTCTCCTACAATGAGCAGTTCTTC
CASGRQSGASGRFSYNEQFF
>.|TRBV25-1|17|TRBJ1-6|.
TGTGCCAGCAGTGAATCCGTAGGGTGGCTGGGGGGTTCACCCCTCCACTTT
CASSESVGWLGGSPLHF
>.|TRBV6-5|15|TRBJ1-4|.
TGTGCCAGCAGCCCAGCAGGTCCTCAGGCGGAAAAACTGTTTTTT
CASSPAGPQAEKLFF
>.|TRBV18|17|TRBJ2-7|.
TGTGCCAGCTCACCAAATCGGGGACAAGGCATATCCTACGAGCAGTACTTC
CASSPNRGQGISYEQYF
>.|TRBV5-6|14|TRBJ1-1|.
TGTGCCAGCAATCGGGCCGGGGGGATCACTGAAGCTTTCTTT
CASNRAGGITEAFF
>.|TRBV18|12|TRBJ2-3|few
TGTGCCAGCTCACCTTCGACAGATACGCAGTATTTT
CASSPSTDTQYF
>TRBD1|TRBV5-1|15|TRBJ2-1|medium-sized
TGCGCCAGCAGCTTCCGGGACAGGGGACCCAATGAGCAGTTCTTC
CASSFRDRGPNEQFF
>.|TRBV29-1|11|TRBJ1-3|.
TGCAGCGTAAGCTCTGGAAACACCATATATTTT
CSVSSGNTIYF
>.|TRBV30|12|TRBJ1-5|.
TGTGCCTGGAGTGAGGGGCCTCAGCCCCAGCATTTT
CAWSEGPQPQHF
>.|TRBV29-1|13|TRBJ2-3|.
TGCAGCGCTGACCTAGAGAATTATGATACGCAGTATTTT
CSADLENYDTQYF
>TRBD2|TRBV6-1|15|TRBJ2-7|.
TGTGCCAGCAGTGTTACCTTAGCGGGGGCGTACGAGCAGTACTTC
CASSVTLAGAYEQYF
>.|TRBV6-1|12|TRBJ1-2|.
TGTGCCAGCAGTGAAGACCTTTATGGCTACACCTTC
CASSEDLYGYTF
>.|TRBV9|14|TRBJ1-2|.
TGTGCCAGCAGCCTCCGGGACGGTAACTATGGCTACACCTTC
CASSLRDGNYGYTF
>.|TRBV6-1|13|TRBJ1-2|.
TGTGCCAGCAAAGGGGAGGTAGACTATGGCTACACCTTC
CASKGEVDYGYTF
>.|TRBV27|16|TRBJ2-2|.
TGTGCCAGCAGTATCCGAGGGGACCTTAACACCGGGGAGCTGTTTTTT
CASSIRGDLNTGELFF
>.|TRBV5-1|12|TRBJ1-2|few
TGCGCCAGCAGCGAGGGGCTAGGTGGCTACACCTTC
CASSEGLGGYTF
>.|TRBV18|14|TRBJ2-2|.
TGTGCCAGCTCACCATACGGGAGTGACGGGGAGCTGTTTTTT
CASSPYGSDGELFF
>TRBD1|TRBV5-6|13|TRBJ1-1|once
TGTGCCAGCAGCAACAGGGGTCTCACTGAAGCTTTCTTT
CASSNRGLTEAFF
>.|TRBV6-1|14|TRBJ2-3|.
TGTGCCACCCGAATGGGACCAAGCCAAAATACGCAGTATTTT
CATRMGPSQNTQYF
>.|TRBV2|15|TRBJ1-3|few
TGTGCCAGCAGATTGGACCTGAGCTCTGGAAACACCATATATTTT
CASRLDLSSGNTIYF
>TRBD2|TRBV2|14|TRBJ2-3|.
TGTGCCAGCAGGGACGGGGGGGCAACAGATACGCAGTATTTT
CASRDGGATDTQYF
>.|TRBV29-1|12|TRBJ1-1|.
TGCAGCGTCCTAAGGGGCGGCACTGAAGCTTTCTTT
CSVLRGGTEAFF
>TRBD2|TRBV4-3|17|TRBJ2-1|.
TGCGCCAGCAGCCAAGAAGGGAATAGCGGGAGGGGGAATGAGCAGTTCTTC
CASSQEGNSGRGNEQFF
>.|TRBV6-6|14|TRBJ1-5|.
TGTGCCAGCAGTTACTCGAGGTTCAATCAGCCCCAGCATTTT
CASSYSRFNQPQHF
>.|TRBV20-1|11|TRBJ1-1|.
TGCAGTGCTCCGGGGCCCACTGAAGCTTTCTTT
CSAPGPTEAFF
>TRBD2|TRBV11-3|17|TRBJ2-7|.
TGTGCCAGCAGCTTAGATCTAGGCGGGAGATCCGTCTACGAGCAGTACTTC
CASSLDLGGRSVYEQYF
>TRBD1|TRBV19|18|TRBJ1-6|.
TGTGCCAGTAGTATTATCCGGACAGGGGGTTGGGGCAATTCACCCCTCCACTTT
CASSIIRTGGWGNSPLHF
>.|TRBV30|15|TRBJ1-2|.
TGTGCCTGGAGTAAGGGGTGGGCGGAGAACTATGGCTACACCTTC
CAWSKGWAENYGYTF
>.|TRBV7-6|17|TRBJ1-4|.
TGTGCCAGCAGCCCCCGGGATGGCAGGGGACCTAATGAAAAACTGTTTTTT
CASSPRDGRGPNEKLFF
>TRBD1|TRBV28|15|TRBJ1-4|.
TGTGCCAGCCAGACAGGGGCTGCAACTAATGAAAAACTGTTTTTT
CASQTGAATNEKLFF
>.|TRBV2|14|TRBJ1-4|medium-sized
TGTGCCAGCAGCGCAGGGCTTTGGGATGAAAAACTGTTTTTT
CASSAGLWDEKLFF